This passage covers 25 T cell receptor beta chains from one sample sequenced in a study of cytotoxic CD8 clonotypes in ibrutinib-treated CLL. TCRdb's table, derived via immunoSEQ multiplex PCR, lists solely in-frame clones and lacks some. The sample carries approximately 32,000 clones, 45% to 50% recorded once. The specimen comprised PBMCs, sampled before ibrutinib treatment. Source of these receptors: a human donor with chronic lymphocytic leukemia.

The rearrangement links TRBV2 to TRBJ1-5; D is perhaps TRBD1 (6 bases). Trimming took 4 bases from V and 0 from J, leaving 10 bases between them. The CDR3 spans 15 residues. Germline CDR1 and CDR2: SNHLY and FYNNEI. The CDR3 loop is CASSVQGNSNQPQHF. DNA of the CDR3: TGTGCCAGCAGTGTACAGGGCAATAGCAATCAGCCCCAGCATTTT.

This chain uses TRBV11-2 with TRBJ1-2; 7 positions agree with TRBD1. Germline trimming cut 5 bases from V and 4 bases from J; bases unmatched to any gene: 7. Germline V gene data show CDR1 as SGHAT and CDR2 as FQNNGV. This CDR3 is 14 amino acids long. The CDR3 region has the DNA TGTGCCAGCAGCCGCGACGGGACAGTCTATGGCTACACCTTC. It translates to CASSRDGTVYGYTF.

The chain joins TRBV5-1 to TRBJ2-1; 11 nucleotides align to TRBD2. CDR1 and CDR2 from the germline V gene are SGHRS and YFSETQ. Trimming cost V 2 bases and J 5 bases; bases outside gene matches: 3. The CDR3 has 15 residues. The CDR3 DNA is TGCGCCAGCAGCTTTAGCGGGGGGGCTGACAATGAGCAGTTCTTC. Its protein is CASSFSGGADNEQFF.

A few counts support this clone. The chain has TRBV27 and TRBJ1-6, with 10 bases fitting TRBD1. The CDR3 consists of 15 residues. J gave up 2 bases and V 6 bases, and 1 base lay outside the gene matches. Germline V gives CDR1 MNHEY, CDR2 SMNVEV (reference sequence). DNA for the CDR3: TGTGCCAGCAGCGACAGGGGGCCCTATAATTCACCCCTCCACTTT. Its protein is CASSDRGPYNSPLHF.

The chain couples TRBV2 to TRBJ2-3; D unclear. CDR3 length: 11 residues. Germline lookup yields CDR1 SNHLY and CDR2 FYNNEI. The V end lost 6 bases, the J end lost 5 bases, and 6 bases lay between the germline ends. The CDR3 nucleotides read TGTGCCAGCAGCCTTGGAGATACGCAGTATTTT. Translating gives CASSLGDTQYF. Based on the CDR3 plus reference TRBV2 and TRBJ2-3, the full variable domain is EPEVTQTPSHQVTQMGQEVILRCVPISNHLYFYWYRQILGQKVEFLVSFYNNEISEKSEIFDDQFSVERPDGSNFTLKIRSTKLEDSAMYFCASSLGDTQYFGPGTRLTVL.

Note on this clone: A junction boundary mismatches the germline segment, possibly from a read error. V usage is TRBV7-7 and J usage is TRBJ2-1; TRBD1 agrees at 10 bases. Germline assignment: CDR1 SSHAT and CDR2 FNYEAQ (reference sequence). This CDR3 contains 16 residues. CDR3 in amino acids: CASSLDGTGAYNEQFF. CDR3 sequence (DNA): TGTGCTAGCAGCCTAGATGGGACAGGGGCCTACAATGAGCAGTTCTTC.

This clone appeared a single time. V gene TRBV6-6 combines with J gene TRBJ2-1, with 14 positions matching TRBD2. Germline loops: CDR1 MNHNY, CDR2 SVGAGI (reference sequence). V dropped 5 bases and J dropped 9; count of bases not matched to a gene: 3. There are 14 residues in the CDR3. Here the CDR3 DNA reads TGTGCCAGCAGTCAAGGACTAGCGGGGGGTGAGCAGTTCTTC. It yields the protein CASSQGLAGGEQFF.

This clone was seen only a few times. V and J are TRBV30 and TRBJ2-5; 7 nucleotides match TRBD1. V shed 3 bases and J 7 bases; nucleotides not matched to a gene: 11. The germline V gene encodes CDR1 GTSNPN and CDR2 SVGIG (reference sequence). The CDR3 is 14 residues long. CDR3 sequence (DNA): TGTGCCTGGAGACAGGGACAGTCCCTTTCGACCCAGTACTTC. Its protein product is CAWRQGQSLSTQYF.

The V call is TRBV7-8, the J call TRBJ1-1; D ambiguous. The ends were cut back, 5 bases at V and 0 bases at J, with 10 bases in the middle. The germline CDR1 and CDR2 sequences are SGHVS and FQNEAQ. CDR3 size: 14 residues. CDR3 DNA: TGTGCCAGCAGCCGGGGATTCATGAACACTGAAGCTTTCTTT. Translating gives CASSRGFMNTEAFF.

This clone has ten or more counts. V gene TRBV27 combines with J gene TRBJ2-1, with 7 bases identical to TRBD2. V dropped 4 bases and J dropped 6; count of bases not matched to a gene: 3. Germline V gene sequence: CDR1 MNHEY, CDR2 SMNVEV (reference sequence). The CDR3 is 13 residues long. The DNA of the CDR3 is TGTGCCAGCAGTTGGGGGGGGTTCAATGAGCAGTTCTTC. Amino acids: CASSWGGFNEQFF.

This chain links TRBV9 with TRBJ2-7; 7 bases map to TRBD1. The CDR3 has 15 residues. Germline CDR1 is SGDLS and CDR2 is YYNGEE. J was trimmed by 3 bases and V by 1 base; bases with no gene match: 7. The CDR3 loop reads CASSVRDSPLYEQYF. CDR3 nucleotide sequence: TGTGCCAGCAGCGTACGGGACAGCCCCCTCTACGAGCAGTACTTC.

V is TRBV6-5 and J is TRBJ2-4; 8 bases agree with TRBD1. This CDR3 has 15 residues. The trim removed 8 bases at V and 2 bases at J, leaving 8 bases unmatched. Germline V lookup: CDR1 MNHEY, CDR2 SVGAGI. The DNA of the CDR3 is TGTGCCAGCCGACCAGGGGGCGCGACCAAAAACATTCAGTACTTC. Its protein is CASRPGGATKNIQYF.

The chain combines TRBV10-2 with TRBJ1-3; TRBD1 aligns across 7 bases. The CDR3 covers 14 residues. The germline CDR1 and CDR2 sequences are WSHSY and SAAADI. The J segment lost 4 bases and the V segment lost 7 bases, leaving 7 bases of the junction unmatched. CDR3 DNA: TGCGCCAGCACTACCGGGACAGACGGAAACACCATATATTTT. This codes for CASTTGTDGNTIYF.

The gene calls are TRBV18 and TRBJ1-1; D might be TRBD1 (6 bases). Germline V gives CDR1 KGHSH, CDR2 LQKENI. The CDR3 has 21 amino acids. V was shortened by 6 bases and J by 0 bases, with 32 bases between the two germline ends. In DNA, the CDR3 is TGTGCCAGCTCCTCCCGGGGGGGCGGGTCGAGGCAGACAAAAATGAACACTGAAGCTTTCTTT. It codes for CASSSRGGGSRQTKMNTEAFF.

The chain has TRBV9 and TRBJ1-2; D not certain. The length of the CDR3 is 12 residues. CDR1 SGDLS and CDR2 YYNGEE come from the germline V gene. Trimming left V 3 bases short and J 10 bases short, with 13 bases between. CDR3 loop: CASSGSSGTYTF. CDR3 DNA: TGTGCCAGCAGCGGTAGCTCGGGTACCTACACCTTC. Combining the CDR3 with reference TRBV9 and TRBJ1-2 gives the whole variable domain DSGVTQTPKHLITATGQRVTLRCSPRSGDLSVYWYQQSLDQGLQFLIQYYNGEERAKGNILERFSAQQFPDLHSELNLSSLELGDSALYFCASSGSSGTYTFGSGTRLTVV.

The chain has TRBV7-9 and TRBJ2-7, with 8 nucleotides matching TRBD1. The CDR3 extends over 14 amino acids. Losses at the gene ends were 5 bases for V and 4 bases for J; bases not matched to a gene: 7. Germline CDR1 reads SEHNR; CDR2 reads FQNEAQ (reference sequence). In DNA form, the CDR3 reads TGTGCCAGCAGCGTAGACAGGGGTCAATACGAGCAGTACTTC. This encodes CASSVDRGQYEQYF.

The chain uses TRBV16 and TRBJ1-2; 8 bases agree with TRBD1. Germline CDR1 is KGHSY and CDR2 is FQNENV. J lost 8 bases, V lost 6 bases, and 8 bases had no gene match. The length of the CDR3 is 13 residues. Written as DNA, the CDR3 is TGTGCCAGCAGTGCGGACAGGGAGAGCGGCTACACCTTC. This translates into CASSADRESGYTF.

V usage is TRBV13 and J usage is TRBJ2-7, with 9 nucleotides matching TRBD2. The V gene's germline CDR1 is PRHDT and CDR2 FYEKMQ (reference sequence). The ends lost 1 base at V and 6 bases at J; junction bases unmatched: 10. The CDR3 is 16 residues long. CDR3 in amino acids: CASSLVIIAGVPEQYF. In DNA form, the CDR3 reads TGTGCCAGCAGCTTAGTCATCATAGCGGGGGTACCCGAGCAGTACTTC.

This chain joins TRBV6-5 and TRBJ2-7; D unclear. The germline gives CDR1 MNHEY, CDR2 SVGAGI. This CDR3 spans 13 amino acids. V was pared by 10 bases and J by 0 bases, with 13 bases between. CDR3 sequence: CAIRRESSYEQYF. The CDR3 bases are TGTGCCATTCGTAGAGAAAGCTCCTACGAGCAGTACTTC.

The V gene is TRBV10-3, the J gene TRBJ1-6; 10 bases map to TRBD1. The CDR3 runs 15 residues. CDR1 and CDR2 (germline): ENHRY, SYGVKD. V trimming: 10 bases; J trimming: 6 bases; junction bases outside the gene matches: 9. The CDR3 DNA follows: TGTGCCACCATGGGACAGGGGATAGTTAATTCACCCCTCCACTTT. It translates to CATMGQGIVNSPLHF.

V and J are TRBV5-4 and TRBJ2-7, with D perhaps matching TRBD2 (5 bases). The CDR3 loop spans 12 amino acids. The V gene's germline CDR1 is SGHNT and CDR2 YYREEE (reference sequence). V was clipped by 0 bases and J by 6 bases, with 7 bases between them. CDR3 nucleotides: TGTGCCAGCAGCTTGGACGGAGGCGAGCAGTACTTC. As protein: CASSLDGGEQYF. Full variable domain (remainder filled in from reference TRBV5-4 and TRBJ2-7): ETGVTQSPTHLIKTRGQQVTLRCSSQSGHNTVSWYQQALGQGPQFIFQYYREEENGRGNFPPRFSGLQFPNYSSELNVNALELDDSALYLCASSLDGGEQYFGPGTRLTVT.

This clone was seen a handful of times. This chain joins TRBV28 and TRBJ1-1; TRBD1 might be the D (5 bases). The CDR3 has 15 residues. Per the germline V gene, CDR1 is MDHEN and CDR2 is SYDVKM. Trimming removed 4 bases from V and 4 bases from J, with 16 bases in between. The CDR3 nucleotides are TGTGCCAGCAGTTCATACGGGGCTGGGGGCACTGAAGCTTTCTTT. It translates to CASSSYGAGGTEAFF.

This chain connects TRBV6-5 to TRBJ1-4; the D is unclear. The CDR3 totals 14 residues. V lost 2 bases, J lost 7 bases, and 11 bases lay in between. Germline V CDR1 and CDR2: MNHEY, SVGAGI. CDR3 nucleotide sequence: TGTGCCAGCAGTTACATCGGCCGTGGTGAAAAACTGTTTTTT. This encodes CASSYIGRGEKLFF.

The gene calls are TRBV5-1 and TRBJ2-1; no reliable D call. This CDR3 is built from 12 residues. V was shortened by 4 bases and J by 5 bases, with 7 bases between the two germline ends. In germline, CDR1 is SGHRS, CDR2 YFSETQ. The CDR3 DNA is TGCGCCAGCAGCGAACTCAACAATGAGCAGTTCTTC. Translating gives CASSELNNEQFF.

This clone has more than one count but fewer than ten. The chain couples TRBV9 to TRBJ2-2, with D perhaps matching TRBD1 (5 bases). This CDR3 comprises 14 residues. From germline, CDR1 is SGDLS and CDR2 YYNGEE. Trimming shortened V by 4 bases and J by 3 bases, and 10 bases separated the two germline ends. The CDR3 sequence: CASSSLTDTGELFF. As DNA, the CDR3 is TGTGCCAGCAGCTCCTTGACAGACACCGGGGAGCTGTTTTTT. Full variable domain (missing parts from reference TRBV9 and TRBJ2-2): DSGVTQTPKHLITATGQRVTLRCSPRSGDLSVYWYQQSLDQGLQFLIQYYNGEERAKGNILERFSAQQFPDLHSELNLSSLELGDSALYFCASSSLTDTGELFFGEGSRLTVL.